These 26 T cell receptor beta chains share one sample of origin, sequenced in a study of Ad26.COV2.S vaccination and SARS-CoV-2 variants. Treatment meaning: about 20 received Ad26.COV2.S at low or high dose, single or two shots; about 5 received placebo; per-sample allocation not given. All samples were drawn on day 63, counting from the first vaccine or placebo injection. TCRdb's table, derived via immunoSEQ multiplex PCR, lists solely in-frame clones and lacks some. The sample holds around 370,000 clones, approximately 84% seen once. This sample comprised peripheral blood, obtained in a trial of Ad26.COV2.S vaccine versus placebo. Receptor source: a person between 18 and 59 years old who received the Ad26.COV2.S COVID-19 vaccine or a placebo.

V is TRBV6-2 or TRBV6-3 and J is TRBJ2-3, with 8 positions matching TRBD2. CDR1 and CDR2 from the germline V gene are MNHEY and SVGEGT. V was pared by 2 bases and J by 8 bases, with 6 bases of the junction left unmatched. The CDR3 length is 14 residues. The CDR3 DNA reads TGTGCCAGCAGTTACCGGGAGGGATGGGGTACGCAGTATTTT. It translates to CASSYREGWGTQYF.

The chain uses TRBV5-1 and TRBJ1-4; perhaps TRBD1 as D (6 bases). Germline V CDR1 and CDR2: SGHRS, YFSETQ. V was cut by 0 bases and J by 8 bases, with 11 bases left in between. This CDR3 contains 14 residues. The CDR3 sequence is CASSLERQGEKLFF. DNA of the CDR3: TGCGCCAGCAGCTTGGAACGGCAGGGGGAAAAACTGTTTTTT.

The chain employs TRBV7-9 and TRBJ1-2, with D perhaps matching TRBD1 (5 bases). CDR1 SEHNR and CDR2 FQNEAQ come from the germline V gene (reference sequence). The CDR3 spans 12 residues. The ends were cut back, 6 bases at V and 3 bases at J, with 8 bases in the middle. The CDR3 here is CASRRGDYGYTF. CDR3 bases: TGTGCCAGCAGACGGGGGGACTATGGCTACACCTTC.

This clone was found once. CDR3 coding DNA: TGCGCCAGCAGCTTGGAGACCTACAATGAGCAGTTCTTC. Amino acids: CASSLETYNEQFF. This chain joins TRBV5-1 and TRBJ2-1; D is undetermined. The CDR3 extends over 13 amino acids. Germline CDR1 and CDR2: SGHRS and YFSETQ. Trimming pared 0 bases from V and 2 bases from J, leaving 3 bases between.

The genes are TRBV3-1 (or the pseudogene TRBV3-2) and TRBJ1-2; the match to TRBD1 covers 7 bases. Germline assignment: CDR1 LGHDT and CDR2 YNNKEL (reference sequence). There are 17 residues in the CDR3. The V segment lost 1 base and the J segment 7 bases; nucleotides outside the gene matches: 15. The CDR3 DNA reads as TGTGCCAGCAGCCAAGTTGGAGGGGGCGAGATAGATGGTGGCTACACCTTC. Residues: CASSQVGGGEIDGGYTF.

The chain uses TRBV27 and TRBJ1-2; TRBD1 agrees at 7 bases. CDR3 length: 14 amino acids. V was pared by 4 bases and J by 7 bases, with 9 bases of the junction left unmatched. CDR1 MNHEY and CDR2 SMNVEV come from the germline V gene (reference sequence). CDR3 in amino acids: CASSSRQGFFGYTF. CDR3 in DNA: TGTGCCAGCAGTTCACGACAGGGTTTTTTTGGCTACACCTTC.

The V and J genes are TRBV5-1 and TRBJ1-1, with D hard to call. The V end lost 4 bases, the J end lost 0 bases, and 10 bases lay between the germline ends. The CDR3 spans 14 residues. Germline CDR1 SGHRS, CDR2 YFSETQ. The CDR3 is CASSMDRLNTEAFF. The CDR3 nucleotides are TGCGCCAGCAGCATGGACCGTCTGAACACTGAAGCTTTCTTT. Full variable domain (remainder filled in from reference TRBV5-1 and TRBJ1-1): KAGVTQTPRYLIKTRGQQVTLSCSPISGHRSVSWYQQTPGQGLQFLFEYFSETQRNKGNFPGRFSGRQFSNSRSEMNVSTLELGDSALYLCASSMDRLNTEAFFGQGTRLTVV.

The gene calls are TRBV29-1 and TRBJ2-6; D possibly corresponds to TRBD2 (5 bases). Germline CDR1 is SQVTM and CDR2 is ANQGSEA. Trimming shortened V by 4 bases and J by 2 bases, and 6 bases separated the two germline ends. The CDR3 totals 13 residues. This CDR3 is CSVVRAGANVLTF. CDR3 nucleotide sequence: TGCAGCGTTGTGAGGGCTGGGGCCAACGTCCTGACTTTC.

On this clone itself: Other DNA sequences in the same sample also yield this CDR3. The V gene is TRBV18, the J gene TRBJ2-7; the match to TRBD1 covers 11 bases. J gave up 3 bases and V 6 bases, and 4 bases lay outside the gene matches. CDR3 size: 14 residues. The V gene's germline CDR1 is KGHSH and CDR2 LQKENI. The CDR3 DNA follows: TGTGCCAGCTCCCCCGGGACAGGGGGCTACGAGCAGTACTTC. Translated, it gives CASSPGTGGYEQYF.

V is TRBV7-9 and J is TRBJ2-7; unclear D gene. This CDR3 has 12 residues. V was clipped by 2 bases and J by 1 base, with 3 bases between them. Germline V gene data show CDR1 as SEHNR and CDR2 as FQNEAQ (reference sequence). The CDR3 nucleotides read TGTGCCAGCAGCTTAAAATCCTACGAGCAGTACTTC. Its translation is CASSLKSYEQYF. Full variable domain (remainder filled in from reference TRBV7-9 and TRBJ2-7): DTGVSQNPRHKITKRGQNVTFRCDPISEHNRLYWYRQTLGQGPEFLTYFQNEAQLEKSRLLSDRFSAERPKGSFSTLEIQRTEQGDSAMYLCASSLKSYEQYFGPGTRLTVT.

This chain uses TRBV5-4 with TRBJ1-2; 7 bases are a match to TRBD1. The CDR3 loop spans 14 amino acids. The junction had 7 bases not matched to a gene; V was cut back by 2 bases and J by 6 bases. Per germline, CDR1 SGHNT and CDR2 YYREEE (reference sequence). The CDR3 region has the DNA TGTGCCAGCAGCTTTGGGACAGTTTTGGATGGCTACACCTTC. It translates to CASSFGTVLDGYTF.

J is TRBJ2-5 and V is TRBV2; D may be TRBD1 (5 bases). This CDR3 is 14 amino acids long. V was cut by 4 bases and J by 0 bases, with 9 bases left in between. The germline V gene has CDR1 SNHLY and CDR2 FYNNEI. The CDR3 sequence is CASSAQTDQETQYF. As DNA, the CDR3 is TGTGCCAGCAGTGCCCAGACAGACCAAGAGACCCAGTACTTC.

This clone has only a few counts. The chain combines TRBV5-5 with TRBJ2-7, with unresolved D. Trimming stripped 1 base from V and 0 bases from J, with 11 bases between. Looked up from germline, CDR1 is SGHKS and CDR2 is YYEKEE (reference sequence). This CDR3 comprises 15 residues. The chain's CDR3 is CASSLYPLISYEQYF. The CDR3 DNA is TGTGCCAGCAGCTTGTACCCCCTGATCTCCTACGAGCAGTACTTC. The full variable domain, rest sourced from reference TRBV5-5 and TRBJ2-7, is DAGVTQSPTHLIKTRGQQVTLRCSPISGHKSVSWYQQVLGQGPQFIFQYYEKEERGRGNFPDRFSARQFPNYSSELNVNALLLGDSALYLCASSLYPLISYEQYFGPGTRLTVT.

The gene calls are TRBV7-8 and TRBJ2-1; D gene unclear. Germline CDR1 reads SGHVS; CDR2 reads FQNEAQ. The V end lost 2 bases, the J end lost 7 bases, and 15 bases lay between the germline ends. The CDR3 contains 15 residues. The CDR3 sequence is CASSLWIGTENEQFF. CDR3 bases: TGTGCCAGCAGCTTATGGATTGGTACTGAGAATGAGCAGTTCTTC.

There are a few counts of this clone. This specimen includes other DNA sequences encoding the same CDR3. The chain links TRBV7-2 to TRBJ1-1; TRBD1 is a possible D gene (6 bases). V was trimmed by 0 bases and J by 0 bases, leaving 8 bases between them. The V gene's germline CDR1 is SGHTA and CDR2 FQGNSA. The CDR3 runs 15 residues. The CDR3, as DNA: TGTGCCAGCAGCTTAGCGGGGGGCATGAACACTGAAGCTTTCTTT. Translation: CASSLAGGMNTEAFF.

This clone turned up a few times. CDR3 nucleotides: TGTGCCTGGAGATCCGGTGGGGGGCACTCACCCCTCCACTTT. It is translated as CAWRSGGGHSPLHF. The chain is built from TRBV30 and TRBJ1-6; TRBD1 is a possible D gene (6 bases). With 3 bases removed from V and 10 bases from J, the gap between germline ends came to 16 bases. The CDR3 runs 14 residues. Germline V gene sequence: CDR1 GTSNPN, CDR2 SVGIG (reference sequence). Complete variable domain (other parts from reference TRBV30 and TRBJ1-6): SQTIHQWPATLVQPVGSPLSLECTVEGTSNPNLYWYRQAAGRGLQLLFYSVGIGQISSEVPQNLSASRPQDRQFILSSKKLLLSDSGFYLCAWRSGGGHSPLHFGNGTRLTVT.

The chain carries TRBV7-2 and TRBJ2-3; 8 bases agree with TRBD2. The CDR3 length is 15 residues. J gave up 4 bases and V 4 bases, and 7 bases lay outside the gene matches. Germline lookup yields CDR1 SGHTA and CDR2 FQGNSA. The CDR3: CASSWDGRAADTQYF. The CDR3 DNA reads as TGTGCCAGCAGCTGGGACGGGAGGGCGGCAGATACGCAGTATTTT.

The chain has TRBV14 and TRBJ1-6; D may be TRBD1 (5 bases). Germline V gene lookup returns CDR1 SGHDN and CDR2 FVKESK. This CDR3 has 15 amino acids. V lost 0 bases and J 7 bases, leaving 10 bases between the germline ends. In nucleotides, the CDR3 is TGTGCCAGCAGCCAAGACCACGCAGGGAATTCACCCCTCCACTTT. This sequence encodes CASSQDHAGNSPLHF. Variable domain in full (rest from reference TRBV14 and TRBJ1-6): EAGVTQFPSHSVIEKGQTVTLRCDPISGHDNLYWYRRVMGKEIKFLLHFVKESKQDESGMPNNRFLAERTGGTYSTLKVQPAELEDSGVYFCASSQDHAGNSPLHFGNGTRLTVT.

The chain recombines TRBV4-1 with TRBJ1-6, with D unclear. CDR1 and CDR2 from the germline V gene are MGHRA and YSYEKL. The CDR3 totals 17 residues. Deletions cut 2 bases from V and 0 bases from J, with 11 bases between. CDR3 coding DNA: TGCGCCAGCAGCCAACGTCTCGTTAGCTCCTATAATTCACCCCTCCACTTT. It codes for CASSQRLVSSYNSPLHF.

J is TRBJ2-7 and V is TRBV29-1; D is perhaps TRBD2 (6 bases). Germline CDR1 is SQVTM and CDR2 is ANQGSEA. V dropped 6 bases and J dropped 3 bases, with 24 bases sitting between them. The CDR3 loop spans 16 amino acids. The CDR3 coding sequence is TGCAGCGTGCGGGGTTGGGCTCCTTTCGCCGACTACGAGCAGTACTTC. It yields the protein CSVRGWAPFADYEQYF.

The chain is built from TRBV19 and TRBJ1-5, with D hard to call. From germline, CDR1 is LNHDA and CDR2 SQIVND (reference sequence). V lost 0 bases to trimming and J lost 0 bases, with 12 bases between them. CDR3 length equals 17 residues. CDR3 sequence (DNA): TGTGCCAGTAGTATAGATCCGACACCGTATAGCAATCAGCCCCAGCATTTT. As protein: CASSIDPTPYSNQPQHF.

The chain joins TRBV11-2 to TRBJ2-1; D uncertain. CDR1 is SGHAT, CDR2 FQNNGV, per germline. This CDR3 has 11 residues. With 1 base removed from V and 7 bases from J, the gap between germline ends came to 2 bases. The CDR3 spells CASSLANEQFF. The CDR3 nucleotides are TGTGCCAGCAGCTTAGCAAATGAGCAGTTCTTC.

This chain uses TRBV19 with TRBJ1-2, with 8 bases lining up with TRBD1. The ends lost 5 bases at V and 4 bases at J; junction bases unmatched: 6. Germline V gene data show CDR1 as LNHDA and CDR2 as SQIVND (reference sequence). The length of the CDR3 is 14 residues. CDR3 nucleotide sequence: TGTGCCAGTAGTGGGACAGGTCCTCTCTATGGCTACACCTTC. Its protein product is CASSGTGPLYGYTF.

Here the CDR3 DNA reads TGTGCCAGCAGTGAAAGGCCTTTAACGGACACTGAAGCTTTCTTT. Translated: CASSERPLTDTEAFF. The chain links TRBV6-1 to TRBJ1-1; D ambiguous. V lost 2 bases and J 3 bases, leaving 13 bases between the germline ends. CDR3 length equals 15 residues. Germline assignment: CDR1 MNHNS and CDR2 SASEGT.

The chain has TRBV7-2 and TRBJ2-3; D unclear. CDR3 length: 13 residues. V was trimmed by 8 bases and J by 0 bases, leaving 9 bases between them. CDR1 is SGHTA and CDR2 is FQGNSA in the germline V gene. The CDR3 sequence is CASHRISTDTQYF. CDR3 coding DNA: TGTGCCAGCCACCGCATTAGCACAGATACGCAGTATTTT.

This clone was seen a few times. The CDR3 is CASSLGGQVNEKLFF. The DNA for the CDR3 is TGTGCCAGCAGCTTGGGAGGACAAGTTAATGAAAAACTGTTTTTT. The V gene is TRBV7-6, the J gene TRBJ1-4; D possibly corresponds to TRBD1 (5 bases). CDR1 and CDR2 from the germline V gene are SGHVS and FNYEAQ. This CDR3 has 15 amino acids. V was clipped by 3 bases and J by 4 bases, with 12 bases between them.